These T cell receptor beta chains were read from a single sample in a study of cytomegalovirus exposure and HLA in healthy donors. TCRdb keeps only in-frame clones here, not all; method: immunoSEQ multiplex PCR. Found here are fewer than 200,000 clones, less than 95% of them singletons; the top ten hold 3%. Sequencing input: PBMCs. These receptors were collected from a woman between 18 and 29 years old in good health and CMV-seropositive. CDR3s include the opening cysteine and the closing phenylalanine or tryptophan. The D gene is left open where the match is weak. Clone size is stated in some rows and not others, as once, few, many or a class when expanded.

v_call: TRBV28; j_call: TRBJ2-1; clone_size: -; d_call: -; cdr3_aa: CASSLSSSYNEQFF; cdr3_nt: TGTGCCAGCAGTTTAAGTAGCTCCTACAATGAGCAGTTCTTC
v_call: TRBV21-1; j_call: TRBJ2-7; clone_size: -; d_call: -; cdr3_aa: CASSKAHGTSGSYEQYF; cdr3_nt: TGTGCCAGCAGCAAAGCGCATGGGACTAGCGGCTCCTACGAGCAGTACTTC
v_call: TRBV9; j_call: TRBJ2-5; clone_size: -; d_call: -; cdr3_aa: CASSVAEGRRETQYF; cdr3_nt: TGTGCCAGCAGCGTAGCTGAGGGTCGACGTGAGACCCAGTACTTC
v_call: TRBV18; j_call: TRBJ2-7; clone_size: -; d_call: TRBD1; cdr3_aa: CASSPGQGLYEQYF; cdr3_nt: TGTGCCAGCTCACCCGGACAGGGCCTCTACGAGCAGTACTTC
v_call: TRBV6-5; j_call: TRBJ2-2; clone_size: -; d_call: TRBD2; cdr3_aa: CASRRTSVGELFF; cdr3_nt: TGTGCCAGCAGAAGGACTAGCGTCGGGGAGCTGTTTTTT
v_call: TRBV9; j_call: TRBJ2-1; clone_size: -; d_call: -; cdr3_aa: CASSGGGSSYNEQFF; cdr3_nt: TGTGCCAGCAGCGGAGGAGGAAGCTCCTACAATGAGCAGTTCTTC
v_call: TRBV19; j_call: TRBJ2-4; clone_size: once; d_call: -; cdr3_aa: CASTHGPGAKNIQYF; cdr3_nt: TGTGCCAGTACCCATGGCCCAGGGGCCAAAAACATTCAGTACTTC
v_call: TRBV5-6; j_call: TRBJ1-2; clone_size: -; d_call: -; cdr3_aa: CASSLAQGGGYGYTF; cdr3_nt: TGTGCCAGCAGCTTGGCTCAGGGAGGTGGCTATGGCTACACCTTC
v_call: TRBV5-6; j_call: TRBJ1-5; clone_size: -; d_call: -; cdr3_aa: CASSSYSGGGPQPQHF; cdr3_nt: TGTGCCAGCAGCTCATATTCGGGAGGGGGGCCCCAGCCCCAGCATTTT
v_call: TRBV5-1; j_call: TRBJ1-2; clone_size: -; d_call: TRBD1; cdr3_aa: CASSAAEGGQVYGYTF; cdr3_nt: TGCGCCAGCAGCGCGGCGGAAGGCGGACAGGTCTATGGCTACACCTTC
v_call: TRBV28; j_call: TRBJ2-1; clone_size: once; d_call: TRBD2; cdr3_aa: CASSSRAGGRSGNEQFF; cdr3_nt: TGTGCCAGCAGTTCGAGGGCGGGAGGGAGGTCAGGCAATGAGCAGTTCTTC
v_call: TRBV7-9; j_call: TRBJ1-1; clone_size: -; d_call: TRBD1; cdr3_aa: CASSLRTGKRTEAFF; cdr3_nt: TGTGCCAGCAGCCTAAGGACAGGGAAGAGAACTGAAGCTTTCTTT
v_call: TRBV7-9; j_call: TRBJ2-7; clone_size: -; d_call: -; cdr3_aa: CASSMTGMAYEQYF; cdr3_nt: TGTGCCAGCAGCATGACAGGCATGGCCTACGAGCAGTACTTC
v_call: TRBV30; j_call: TRBJ2-7; clone_size: -; d_call: -; cdr3_aa: CAWRQLNYEQYF; cdr3_nt: TGTGCCTGGAGGCAGTTAAACTACGAGCAGTACTTC
v_call: TRBV25-1; j_call: TRBJ2-2; clone_size: -; d_call: TRBD1; cdr3_aa: CASSSRGRFTGELFF; cdr3_nt: TGTGCCAGCAGTTCCAGGGGGCGTTTCACCGGGGAGCTGTTTTTT
v_call: TRBV6-6; j_call: TRBJ2-5; clone_size: -; d_call: TRBD1; cdr3_aa: CASSGQGAKETQYF; cdr3_nt: TGTGCCAGCAGCGGACAGGGGGCGAAAGAGACCCAGTACTTC
v_call: TRBV5-1; j_call: TRBJ2-7; clone_size: -; d_call: TRBD2; cdr3_aa: CASNVGGSYEQYF; cdr3_nt: TGCGCCAGCAATGTGGGGGGGAGCTACGAGCAGTACTTC